A selection of T cell receptor beta chains follows, all from one sample in a study of blood T cells in healthy people across ages. MiXCR was run by TCRdb on the 5' RACE reads, yielding one entry per CDR3 protein. Of under 800,000 distinct CDR3 sequences in the sample, roughly 44% are singletons; the top ten hold 20% to 25%. Sequencing was done on a sample of blood. The origin of the receptors is an older woman in good health. Both conserved end residues are part of each CDR3. The order of the fields is V gene, J gene, D gene, clone size, CDR3 DNA, CDR3 protein. D genes are given only for firm matches. Clone size is given for some rows only: seen once, a few or many times, or a class if the clone is expanded.

>TRBV27|TRBJ2-1|TRBD1|few
TGTGCCAGCATGAGACAGGGCTGGCATGAGCAGTTCTTC
CASMRQGWHEQFF
>TRBV10-3|TRBJ2-3|TRBD1|many
TGTGCCATCAGCGCCGGACAGGGGGGAGTCACAGATACGCAGTATTTT
CAISAGQGGVTDTQYF
>TRBV7-3|TRBJ2-3|TRBD2|-
TGTGCCAGCAGCCGTATAGCGGGAGACCTCACAGATACGCAGTATTTT
CASSRIAGDLTDTQYF
>TRBV6-6|TRBJ1-4|TRBD1|many
TGTGCCAGCAGGGGGACAGGGGGTACAACTAATGAAAAACTGTTTTTT
CASRGTGGTTNEKLFF
>TRBV7-3|TRBJ2-1|-|few
TGTGCCAGCAGCCCTCAGGGCACACCTCTTACCTACAATGAGCAGTTCTTC
CASSPQGTPLTYNEQFF
>TRBV6-1|TRBJ2-7|-|-
TGTGCCAGCAGTGGTTTGGCAGCCGAGTTAACCTACGAGCAGTACTTC
CASSGLAAELTYEQYF
>TRBV7-8|TRBJ2-1|-|-
TGTGCCAGCAGCCCGACGCCCGGGACCTTTGGGGGGAATGAGCAGTTCTTC
CASSPTPGTFGGNEQFF
>TRBV5-6|TRBJ2-7|TRBD2|-
TGTGCCAGCAGCTTGTTCGGAAAGGGACTAGCGGCCACCTACGAGCAGTACTTC
CASSLFGKGLAATYEQYF
>TRBV19|TRBJ1-5|-|-
TGTGCCAGTAGTGCCGGGACCTCTTTAAATCAGCCCCAGCATTTT
CASSAGTSLNQPQHF
>TRBV29-1|TRBJ2-4|TRBD1|-
TGCAGCGTTGATGTAGGACAGGGGATTGGAAACATTCAGTACTTC
CSVDVGQGIGNIQYF
>TRBV24-1|TRBJ2-5|TRBD2|-
TGTGCCACCTCGCAAGCGGGGGGTGTGGAGACCCAGTACTTC
CATSQAGGVETQYF